Shown below are 14 T cell receptor beta chains from a single sample sequenced in a study of CD8 T cells in Susac syndrome. Reverse transcription used roughly 0.5 to 1 ug RNA and random hexamers. In TCRdb, the immunoSEQ multiplex PCR reads were re-called with MiXCR into one record per CDR3 protein. The top ten clones hold roughly 0.15% of a sample with about 140,000 distinct CDR3 sequences, about 95% of them seen once. Sequenced: CD4+ T cells from PBMCs. All receptors come from a human donor with Susac syndrome.

The gene calls are TRBV6-2 or TRBV6-3 and TRBJ1-1; D ambiguous. Germline V gene sequence: CDR1 MNHEY, CDR2 SVGEGT. The CDR3 length is 11 residues. V was pared by 6 bases and J by 8 bases, with 10 bases between. In DNA, the CDR3 is TGTGCCAGCAGATATAGAGGGGAAGCTTTCTTT. Its protein product is CASRYRGEAFF.

This chain connects TRBV27 to TRBJ2-7; D unclear. Germline lookup yields CDR1 MNHEY and CDR2 SMNVEV (reference sequence). The length of the CDR3 is 14 residues. The V and J ends lost 3 bases and 2 bases respectively, with 11 bases between them. CDR3 bases: TGTGCCAGCAGTTTTCGTCCCAGAGCCTACGAGCAGTACTTC. It codes for CASSFRPRAYEQYF.

This rearrangement joins TRBV29-1 to TRBJ2-6, with D possibly matching TRBD2 (5 bases). V lost 4 bases and J lost 2, with 6 bases in between. The germline V gene encodes CDR1 SQVTM and CDR2 ANQGSEA. This CDR3 region has 13 residues. The chain's CDR3 is CSVAGAGANVLTF. The CDR3 DNA reads as TGCAGCGTTGCCGGGGCTGGGGCCAACGTCCTGACTTTC.

J is TRBJ2-5 and V is TRBV30; 7 bases align to TRBD1. This CDR3 is 15 amino acids long. Losses at the gene ends were 3 bases for V and 5 bases for J; bases not matched to a gene: 12. Germline V gene sequence: CDR1 GTSNPN, CDR2 SVGIG (reference sequence). The CDR3 coding sequence is TGTGCCTGGAGAGAACGAGGTGGGGGACAGGAGACCCAGTACTTC. Translated: CAWRERGGGQETQYF.

The V and J genes are TRBV20-1 and TRBJ2-7, with 7 bases aligning to TRBD1. This CDR3 comprises 13 residues. Per the germline V gene, CDR1 is DFQATT and CDR2 is SNEGSKA (reference sequence). Germline trimming cut 3 bases from V and 3 bases from J; bases unmatched to any gene: 5. CDR3 region: CSARVGTVYEQYF. The CDR3, as DNA: TGCAGTGCTAGGGTTGGGACAGTCTACGAGCAGTACTTC.

J is TRBJ1-2 and V is TRBV28; D call uncertain. Germline CDR1 MDHEN, CDR2 SYDVKM. V gave up 1 base and J gave up 5 bases, with 17 bases separating them. The length of the CDR3 is 16 residues. The CDR3 DNA follows: TGTGCCAGCAGTTTATACTCCGCCGGATCTTATTATGGCTACACCTTC. Translating it yields CASSLYSAGSYYGYTF.

The gene calls are TRBV12-3 or TRBV12-4 and TRBJ1-6, with unresolved D. The V gene lost 6 bases and the J gene lost 6 bases, with 9 bases spanning the gap. The CDR3 extends over 13 amino acids. CDR3 nucleotides: TGTGCCAGCAGGGCGGAGACTAATTCACCCCTCCACTTT. This translates into CASRAETNSPLHF.

The chain has TRBV28 and TRBJ1-2; D may be TRBD1 (5 bases). Germline loops: CDR1 MDHEN, CDR2 SYDVKM. The CDR3 loop spans 12 amino acids. V lost 11 bases and J lost 0, with 10 bases in between. CDR3 sequence: CAGTSANYGYTF. In DNA form, the CDR3 reads TGTGCCGGGACTTCTGCTAACTATGGCTACACCTTC.

The chain has TRBV7-2 and TRBJ2-5; 8 bases line up with TRBD2. The CDR3 loop spans 15 amino acids. Per germline, CDR1 SGHTA and CDR2 FQGNSA. V trimming: 3 bases; J trimming: 7 bases; junction bases outside the gene matches: 10. The CDR3 sequence is CASSLTAGAGVTQYF. CDR3 nucleotide sequence: TGTGCCAGCAGCTTGACAGCGGGAGCGGGCGTGACCCAGTACTTC.

The J gene is TRBJ2-1, the V gene TRBV15; D may be TRBD2 (7 bases). Per the germline V gene, CDR1 is LNHNV and CDR2 is YYDKDF (reference sequence). This CDR3 has 16 amino acids. The V and J ends lost 2 bases and 6 bases respectively, with 17 bases between them. The CDR3 DNA reads as TGTGCCACCAGCAGACCAGGGGCGGGAGAGGTCAATGAGCAGTTCTTC. Protein product: CATSRPGAGEVNEQFF. Supplemented by reference TRBV15 and TRBJ2-1, the full variable domain reads DAMVIQNPRYQVTQFGKPVTLSCSQTLNHNVMYWYQQKSSQAPKLLFHYYDKDFNNEADTPDNFQSRRPNTSFCFLDIRSPGLGDTAMYLCATSRPGAGEVNEQFFGPGTRLTVL.

The V gene is TRBV15, the J gene TRBJ2-1; D remains ambiguous. The CDR3 has 13 amino acids. Trimming left V 0 bases short and J 7 bases short, with 7 bases between. From germline, CDR1 is LNHNV and CDR2 YYDKDF (reference sequence). The CDR3 loop reads CATSRDPSNEQFF. The CDR3 DNA is TGTGCCACCAGCAGAGATCCGAGTAATGAGCAGTTCTTC.

The rearrangement links TRBV12-3 or TRBV12-4 to TRBJ2-7, with 14 bases fitting TRBD2. CDR3 length: 15 residues. The V gene end was trimmed by 6 bases and the J gene end by 4 bases; junction bases not matched to a gene: 5. CDR3 sequence (DNA): TGTGCCAGCAGCCTGGGACTAGCGGGGGTATACGAGCAGTACTTC. This sequence encodes CASSLGLAGVYEQYF.

The chain links TRBV20-1 to TRBJ2-7; 7 nucleotides align to TRBD2. The CDR3 is 13 residues long. J gave up 3 bases and V 3 bases, and 5 bases lay outside the gene matches. The germline gives CDR1 DFQATT, CDR2 SNEGSKA (reference sequence). The CDR3 sequence is CSASRASGYEQYF. For the CDR3, the DNA is TGCAGTGCTAGTAGGGCTAGCGGCTACGAGCAGTACTTC.

J is TRBJ2-3 and V is TRBV9, with 8 bases aligning to TRBD2. The CDR3 has 16 residues. Germline-derived CDR1 and CDR2 are SGDLS and YYNGEE. V shed 4 bases, J shed 0 bases, and the junction held 7 bases outside the gene matches. In nucleotides, the CDR3 is TGTGCCAGCAGCCCTCCGGGACTAGGGAGCACAGATACGCAGTATTTT. Its translation is CASSPPGLGSTDTQYF.